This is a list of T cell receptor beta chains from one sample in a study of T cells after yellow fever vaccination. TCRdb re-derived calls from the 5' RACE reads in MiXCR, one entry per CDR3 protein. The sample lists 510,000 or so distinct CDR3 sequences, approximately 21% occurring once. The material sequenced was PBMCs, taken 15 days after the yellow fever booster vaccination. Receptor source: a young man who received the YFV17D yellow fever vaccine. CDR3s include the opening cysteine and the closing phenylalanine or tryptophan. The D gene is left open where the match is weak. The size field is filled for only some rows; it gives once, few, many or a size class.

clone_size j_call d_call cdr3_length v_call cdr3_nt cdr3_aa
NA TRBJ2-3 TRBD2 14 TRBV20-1 TGCAGTGCTAGTCCGACTAGCGGGATGGATACGCAGTATTTT CSASPTSGMDTQYF
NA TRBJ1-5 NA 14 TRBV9 TGTGCCAGCAGCGTATGGGAAAGCGGTCAGCCCCAGCATTTT CASSVWESGQPQHF
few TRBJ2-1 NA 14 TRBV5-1 TGCGCCAGCAGCTTGGGGCAGGGTGAGAATGAGCAGTTCTTC CASSLGQGENEQFF
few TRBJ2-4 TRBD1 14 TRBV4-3 TGCGCCAGCAGCCCCGGGACAGCGAGTAACATTCAGTACTTC CASSPGTASNIQYF
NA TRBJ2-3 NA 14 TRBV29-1 TGCAGCGTGAGCCCCGGACAAGACACAGATACTCAGTATTTT CSVSPGQDTDTQYF
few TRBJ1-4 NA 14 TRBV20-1 TGCAGTGCCCACACGACAGGAATGGTTGAAAAACTGTTTTTT CSAHTTGMVEKLFF
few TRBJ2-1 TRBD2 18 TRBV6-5 TGTGCCAGCAGTTACTCGAACCCCACCGGCGGGAGTGGGTTTCGGCAGTTCTTC CASSYSNPTGGSGFRQFF
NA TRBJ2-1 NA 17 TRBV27 TGTGCCAGCAGTCCTGAACTAGCAGCGCAGTTTAATAATGAGCAGTTCTTC CASSPELAAQFNNEQFF
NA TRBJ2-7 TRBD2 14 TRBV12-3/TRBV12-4 TGTGCCAGCAGTTCCGAGGGAGGGACCTACGAGCAGTACTTC CASSSEGGTYEQYF
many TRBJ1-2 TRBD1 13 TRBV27 TGTGCCAGCAGTGACAGGGCTAACTATGGCTACACCTTC CASSDRANYGYTF
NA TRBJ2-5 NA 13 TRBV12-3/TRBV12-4 TGTGCCAGCAGTTACACAGCGGCAGAGACCCAGTACTTC CASSYTAAETQYF
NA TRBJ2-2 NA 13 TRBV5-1 TGCGCCAGCAGGGATCCGAACACCGGGGAGCTGTTTTTT CASRDPNTGELFF
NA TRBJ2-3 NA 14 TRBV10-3 TGTGCCATCAGCCCCGGGAAAAGCACAGATACGCAGTATTTT CAISPGKSTDTQYF
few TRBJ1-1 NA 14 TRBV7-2 TGTGCCAGCAGCTTAGGGCCCACGGGCGATGGAGCTTTCTTT CASSLGPTGDGAFF